The clone carrying this TCR beta chain has only a few counts. Its specificity is not known. Cryopreserved PBMCs were CD4-enriched, then split into naive and memory cells. This specimen comes from a study of CD4 T cells in relation to SARS-CoV-2 and coronaviruses. Study-level points and caveats: No crossreactivity against non-spike viral proteins was tested here. Samples before the pandemic and after infection were not matched within any donor. According to naive versus memory sequencing, detected responses are memory recall, not newly primed.

Germline V gene sequence: CDR1 KGHDR, CDR2 SFDVKD. The CDR3 extends over 16 amino acids. V shed 4 bases and J 1 base; nucleotides not matched to a gene: 6. Data came from immunoSEQ multiplex PCR; TCRdb stores just in-frame clones and leaves some out. The sample shows 40,000 or so clones, 70% to 90% of them seen only once. The sample taken for sequencing was memory CD4+ T cells from PBMCs. The clonotype originates from an adult with COVID-19. V and J are TRBV24-1 and TRBJ2-1; 7 bases map to TRBD1. CDR3 coding DNA: TGTGCCACCAGTGACCCTAACAGGGGTTCCTACAATGAGCAGTTCTTC. It codes for CATSDPNRGSYNEQFF.